These 5 T cell receptor beta chains were sequenced from one sample in a study of blood T cells in healthy people across ages. Primed by a sample-barcoded 5' primer and a J-beta primer mix, a second PCR proceeded for 7 to 11 cycles. A single record per CDR3 protein comes from TCRdb applying MiXCR to the 5' RACE reads. The sample shows approximately 760,000 distinct CDR3 sequences, 25% of them seen only once. These same data were also listed under a study on T cells of mothers and their children.

Source material: blood. All receptors come from a boy between 10 and 17 years old in good health.

This clonotype occurred a few times. CDR3 in amino acids: CATSDQTGGGYNEQFF. The CDR3 DNA sequence: TGTGCCACCAGTGACCAGACGGGGGGCGGGTACAATGAGCAGTTCTTC. The chain couples TRBV24-1 to TRBJ2-1; tentative D call: TRBD2 (7 bases). The CDR3 covers 16 residues. The germline V gene encodes CDR1 KGHDR and CDR2 SFDVKD. The germline V and J ends were trimmed by 4 bases and 4 bases, with 16 bases remaining between them.

The chain employs TRBV6-5 and TRBJ2-1; D is uncertain. The CDR3 consists of 17 residues. The germline V and J ends were trimmed by 4 bases and 0 bases, with 16 bases remaining between them. The germline V gene encodes CDR1 MNHEY and CDR2 SVGAGI. The CDR3 region has the DNA TGTGCCAGCAGTTTCGCCTTATTTACGGGCTCCTACAATGAGCAGTTCTTC. This sequence encodes CASSFALFTGSYNEQFF.

This clonotype has more than one count but fewer than ten. This rearrangement joins TRBV29-1 to TRBJ2-1, with D possibly matching TRBD2 (6 bases). The CDR3 spans 14 residues. The V and J ends lost 6 bases and 6 bases respectively, with 18 bases between them. CDR1 and CDR2 from the germline V gene are SQVTM and ANQGSEA. This CDR3 reads CSVVAGYAPNEQFF. For the CDR3, the DNA is TGCAGCGTCGTTGCGGGATACGCTCCCAATGAGCAGTTCTTC.

This clonotype was detected only a few times. The V and J genes are TRBV29-1 and TRBJ1-2; 9 bases map to TRBD1. CDR3 length: 13 amino acids. Germline V gene data show CDR1 as SQVTM and CDR2 as ANQGSEA. With V trimmed by 6 bases and J by 6 bases, 8 bases remained unmatched. Here the CDR3 reads CSVDRTGEDGYTF. In nucleotides, the CDR3 is TGCAGCGTGGACAGGACAGGGGAGGATGGCTACACCTTC. Looking up the rest from reference TRBV29-1 and TRBJ1-2 gives the full variable domain: SAVISQKPSRDICQRGTSLTIQCQVDSQVTMMFWYRQQPGQSLTLIATANQGSEATYESGFVIDKFPISRPNLTFSTLTVSNMSPEDSSIYLCSVDRTGEDGYTFGSGTRLTVV.

The chain couples TRBV7-9 to TRBJ2-1, with TRBD2 identical over 15 bases. Per the germline V gene, CDR1 is SEHNR and CDR2 is FQNEAQ (reference sequence). The CDR3 sequence is 18 residues long. V was clipped by 4 bases and J by 0 bases; unmatched bases: 4. Written as DNA, the CDR3 is TGTGCCAGCAGCTCCGGGACTAGCGGGGGGAGCTCCTACAATGAGCAGTTCTTC. Its translation is CASSSGTSGGSSYNEQFF.